This entry concerns a single T cell receptor beta chain. The target antigen is unknown. This specimen belongs to a study of PD-1 blockade in classical Hodgkin lymphoma. Broader study findings: Initiation of nivolumab under 1 year after ASCT led to exclusion of patients. CD4+ TCR diversity climbed significantly by C4D1, unlike CD8+ TCR diversity.

Following autologous stem cell transplantation, relapse occurred in every patient, and exposure to brentuximab vedotin varied. Magnetic depletion of unwanted cells isolated CD4+ T cells from thawed PBMCs. The CDR3 has 15 residues. J gave up 6 bases and V 3 bases, and 5 bases lay outside the gene matches. From germline, CDR1 is SEHNR and CDR2 FQNEAQ (reference sequence). The table came from immunoSEQ multiplex PCR; TCRdb's copy has only in-frame clones and leaves some out. The table has 16,000 or so clones, around four fifths seen once. The TCR comes from a human donor with classical Hodgkin lymphoma. This specimen was CD4+ T cells from blood, taken at baseline. V gene TRBV7-9 combines with J gene TRBJ2-7, with 13 positions matching TRBD2. The CDR3: CASSFWTSGSGEQYF. The CDR3 coding sequence is TGTGCCAGCAGCTTTTGGACTAGCGGGAGTGGCGAGCAGTACTTC.